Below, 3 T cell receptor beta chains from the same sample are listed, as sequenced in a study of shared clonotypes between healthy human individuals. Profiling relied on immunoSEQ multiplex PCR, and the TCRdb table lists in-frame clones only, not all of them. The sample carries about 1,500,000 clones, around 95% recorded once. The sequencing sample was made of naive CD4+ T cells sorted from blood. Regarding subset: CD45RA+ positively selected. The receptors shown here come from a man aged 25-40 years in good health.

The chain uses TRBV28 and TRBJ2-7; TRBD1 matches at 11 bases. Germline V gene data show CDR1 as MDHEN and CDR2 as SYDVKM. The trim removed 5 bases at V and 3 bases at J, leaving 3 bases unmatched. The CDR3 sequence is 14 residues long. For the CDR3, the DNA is TGTGCCAGCAGTCGGGGACAGGGGGACTACGAGCAGTACTTC. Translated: CASSRGQGDYEQYF.

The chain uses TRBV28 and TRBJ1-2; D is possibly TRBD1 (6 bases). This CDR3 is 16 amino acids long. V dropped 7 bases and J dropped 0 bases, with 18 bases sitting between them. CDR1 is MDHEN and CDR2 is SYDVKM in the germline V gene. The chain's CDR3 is CASTLAGQNANYGYTF. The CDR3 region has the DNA TGTGCCAGCACCCTAGCCGGACAGAACGCTAACTATGGCTACACCTTC.

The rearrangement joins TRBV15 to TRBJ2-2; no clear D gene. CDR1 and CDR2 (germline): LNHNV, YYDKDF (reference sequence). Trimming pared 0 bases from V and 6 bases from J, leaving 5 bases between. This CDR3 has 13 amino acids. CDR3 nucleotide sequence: TGTGCCACCAGCAGAGATCACGCCGGGGAGCTGTTTTTT. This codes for CATSRDHAGELFF.